This entry lists 15 T cell receptor beta chains sequenced from one sample in a study of blood T cell repertoires in COVID-19. The method was immunoSEQ multiplex PCR; TCRdb's version includes in-frame clones alone and lacks a portion of them. The sample has a few hundred thousand clones, around 84% seen once; the top ten hold 1.5% to 2%. Sequenced input: PBMCs or T cells enriched from blood (not recorded which). These receptors were taken from a man aged 40-50 years who had recovered from COVID-19.

The chain carries TRBV27 and TRBJ1-2, with D hard to call. There are 13 residues in the CDR3. V lost 10 bases and J lost 6, with 18 bases in between. Per the germline V gene, CDR1 is MNHEY and CDR2 is SMNVEV (reference sequence). CDR3: CATTTNTENGYTF. The DNA of the CDR3 is TGTGCCACCACAACAAATACAGAGAATGGCTACACCTTC.

V and J are TRBV15 and TRBJ2-3; D is perhaps TRBD2 (5 bases). Germline CDR1 LNHNV, CDR2 YYDKDF (reference sequence). With 0 bases removed from V and 6 bases from J, the gap between germline ends came to 10 bases. The CDR3 covers 14 residues. The CDR3 loop is CATSREGGGDTQYF. The CDR3 DNA sequence: TGTGCCACCAGCAGAGAAGGAGGCGGGGATACGCAGTATTTT.

The gene calls are TRBV6-2 or TRBV6-3 and TRBJ1-1; 9 positions match TRBD1. The V gene's germline CDR1 is MNHEY and CDR2 SVGEGT. V shed 0 bases and J 3 bases; nucleotides not matched to a gene: 2. The CDR3 is 15 amino acids. As DNA, the CDR3 is TGTGCCAGCAGTTACTCAGGACAGGGGCACACTGAAGCTTTCTTT. Its protein is CASSYSGQGHTEAFF.

The chain employs TRBV6-5 and TRBJ2-7; no reliable D call. CDR3 length: 15 amino acids. Germline CDR1 MNHEY, CDR2 SVGAGI. Deletions cut 1 base from V and 0 bases from J, with 10 bases between. The CDR3: CASSYFSDSSYEQYF. The DNA for the CDR3 is TGTGCCAGCAGTTACTTCTCAGATTCCTCCTACGAGCAGTACTTC.

The chain has TRBV3-1 (or the pseudogene TRBV3-2) and TRBJ2-5; 10 bases agree with TRBD1. V was clipped by 4 bases and J by 7 bases; unmatched bases: 6. Germline values: CDR1 LGHDT, CDR2 YNNKEL (reference sequence). The CDR3 extends over 14 amino acids. This CDR3 reads CASSPGTGARTQYF. In DNA form, the CDR3 reads TGTGCCAGCAGCCCTGGGACAGGGGCGCGGACCCAGTACTTC.

V gene TRBV2 combines with J gene TRBJ1-5; TRBD1 matches at 7 bases. The CDR3 has 14 amino acids. V gave up 5 bases and J gave up 4 bases; unmatched junction bases: 5. Germline V gene lookup returns CDR1 SNHLY and CDR2 FYNNEI. CDR3 protein: CASSRDSINQPQHF. The CDR3 DNA is TGTGCCAGCAGTCGGGACAGCATAAATCAGCCCCAGCATTTT.

This sequence joins TRBV19 and TRBJ1-1; D is unresolved. V lost 5 bases to trimming and J lost 0 bases, with 10 bases between them. The CDR3 covers 14 residues. The germline gives CDR1 LNHDA, CDR2 SQIVND (reference sequence). The CDR3 here is CASSPLGMNTEAFF. CDR3 bases: TGTGCCAGTAGTCCTCTGGGCATGAACACTGAAGCTTTCTTT.

The chain carries TRBV5-4 and TRBJ2-3; 12 bases line up with TRBD1. The germline gives CDR1 SGHNT, CDR2 YYREEE (reference sequence). The CDR3 totals 16 residues. J gave up 5 bases and V 5 bases, and 9 bases lay outside the gene matches. The CDR3 bases are TGTGCCAGCAGGTACGGGACAGGGGGCGCGGGAGATACGCAGTATTTT. It is translated as CASRYGTGGAGDTQYF.

V usage is TRBV7-2 and J usage is TRBJ1-4; D is ambiguous. CDR1 is SGHTA, CDR2 FQGNSA, per germline. The CDR3 extends over 16 amino acids. The V end lost 1 base, the J end lost 0 bases, and 9 bases lay between the germline ends. The CDR3 bases are TGTGCCAGCAGCTTAGGACTAACCGCAACTAATGAAAAACTGTTTTTT. This sequence encodes CASSLGLTATNEKLFF.

J is TRBJ1-1 and V is TRBV20-1; TRBD1 might be the D (5 bases). Trimming left V 3 bases short and J 4 bases short, with 12 bases between. CDR3 length: 13 residues. The germline CDR1 and CDR2 sequences are DFQATT and SNEGSKA (reference sequence). CDR3 in DNA: TGCAGTGCTAGTCGCAGGGTGGGCACTGAAGCTTTCTTT. Its translation: CSASRRVGTEAFF.

This clone was detected ten times or more. Here the CDR3 reads CASSYAGQGFRQPQHF. CDR3 sequence (DNA): TGTGCCAGCAGTTACGCGGGACAGGGTTTTCGACAGCCCCAGCATTTT. This chain links TRBV6-2 or TRBV6-3 with TRBJ1-5, with TRBD1 identical over 9 bases. CDR1 and CDR2 (germline): MNHEY, SVGEGT. CDR3 length equals 16 residues. The V gene end was trimmed by 2 bases and the J gene end by 7 bases; junction bases not matched to a gene: 9.

This clone has a single count. The chain couples TRBV30 to TRBJ2-5, with D perhaps TRBD1 (6 bases). Trimming pared 8 bases from V and 2 bases from J, leaving 9 bases between. CDR3 length: 11 amino acids. Per the germline V gene, CDR1 is GTSNPN and CDR2 is SVGIG (reference sequence). CDR3 DNA sequence: TGTGCCAAGGGGGAACAAGAGACCCAGTACTTC. It codes for CAKGEQETQYF.

This clone was recorded a few times. The V call is TRBV4-3, the J call TRBJ2-7; TRBD2 might be the D (5 bases). CDR1 is LGHNA and CDR2 is YSLEER in the germline V gene. With 5 bases removed from V and 4 bases from J, the gap between germline ends came to 18 bases. The CDR3 is made up of 15 amino acids. The DNA of the CDR3 is TGCGCCAGCAGCTACGACTACCTCGGGCCTTACGAGCAGTACTTC. This encodes CASSYDYLGPYEQYF.

This chain links TRBV7-9 with TRBJ1-5; 12 bases align to TRBD1. The CDR3 extends over 16 amino acids. V dropped 5 bases and J dropped 6; count of bases not matched to a gene: 8. The germline V gene encodes CDR1 SEHNR and CDR2 FQNEAQ (reference sequence). The chain's CDR3 is CASSVGQGAVGQPQHF. As DNA, the CDR3 is TGTGCCAGCAGCGTGGGACAGGGGGCAGTTGGTCAGCCCCAGCATTTT.

This chain uses TRBV6-2 or TRBV6-3 with TRBJ2-7; 9 nucleotides agree with TRBD1. V lost 2 bases, J lost 4 bases, and 3 bases stayed unmatched. Germline V gene data show CDR1 as MNHEY and CDR2 as SVGEGT. CDR3 size: 14 residues. The CDR3 DNA sequence: TGTGCCAGCAGTTACGGGACAGGGCAGTACGAGCAGTACTTC. Encoded protein: CASSYGTGQYEQYF.